The subject of this entry is one TCR beta chain. These data originate in a study of blood T cell repertoires in COVID-19. About the study: Sites in the United States, Italy and Spain provided acute and convalescent COVID-19 samples. The analysed material was cDNA or gDNA that came from T cells, B-cell-depleted T cells, or PBMCs.

In the study's own analysis: Estimation of nucleated cell counts was performed using reference gene primer amplification. Assay: immunoSEQ multiplex PCR; the TCRdb copy retains only in-frame clones and omits some. V, J and clone size were drawn from that table, and D and trimming were deduced from the DNA. The sample holds 75,000 to 100,000 clones, 87% seen once. Looked up from germline, CDR1 is GTSNPN and CDR2 is SVGIG (reference sequence). The CDR3 runs to 13 residues. V was pared by 4 bases and J by 0 bases, with 7 bases between. The chain uses TRBV30 and TRBJ1-3; no firm D call. The sample consisted of peripheral blood. This clonotype was sampled from a man between 60 and 75 years old with acute or convalescent COVID-19. The CDR3: CAWTVSSGNTIYF. In DNA form, the CDR3 reads TGTGCCTGGACTGTGAGCTCTGGAAACACCATATATTTT.